The 31 T cell receptor beta chains below come from one sample, sequenced in a study of T-cell reconstitution after alpha-beta-depleted transplantation in children. This sample's TCRbeta library carried unique molecular identifier barcodes. TCRdb called the PCR reads again in MiXCR, with one record for every CDR3 protein. This sample carries hundreds of thousands of distinct CDR3 sequences, 10% to 15% of them seen once, and the ten largest clones take about 2.2%. The source material was PBMCs, mostly from graft donor cells, sampled 360 days after TCRalphabeta/CD19-depleted stem cell transplant. The source is a male patient aged 10-17 years who had a stem cell transplant for acute myeloid leukemia, so the T cells may come from the graft donor.

This clonotype came up a few times. This chain connects TRBV9 to TRBJ2-2; D perhaps matches TRBD2 (5 bases). Germline CDR1 reads SGDLS; CDR2 reads YYNGEE. Trimming shortened V by 3 bases and J by 4 bases, and 16 bases separated the two germline ends. The CDR3 loop spans 16 amino acids. The DNA of the CDR3 is TGTGCCAGCAGCGCCCGTGGGGAGTCGGTCACCGGGGAGCTGTTTTTT. This encodes CASSARGESVTGELFF.

The J gene is TRBJ1-5, the V gene TRBV7-6, with unresolved D. CDR1 SGHVS and CDR2 FNYEAQ come from the germline V gene. The V end lost 2 bases, the J end lost 0 bases, and 5 bases lay between the germline ends. The CDR3 runs to 14 residues. The CDR3 sequence: CASSLKDSNQPQHF. Here the CDR3 DNA reads TGTGCCAGCAGCTTAAAGGATAGCAATCAGCCCCAGCATTTT.

This clonotype was picked up a small number of times. This chain links TRBV7-8 with TRBJ2-3; 9 positions agree with TRBD2. The CDR3 is made up of 16 amino acids. Germline CDR1 SGHVS, CDR2 FQNEAQ. V shed 4 bases, J shed 2 bases, and the junction held 7 bases outside the gene matches. CDR3 DNA sequence: TGTGCCAGCAGCTCGGGGACTAGCTTCTACACAGATACGCAGTATTTT. Its protein is CASSSGTSFYTDTQYF.

This clonotype showed up just a few times. This rearrangement joins TRBV20-1 to TRBJ2-1, with D uncertain. The CDR3 spans 12 residues. Germline V gives CDR1 DFQATT, CDR2 SNEGSKA (reference sequence). V lost 5 bases, J lost 5 bases, and 10 bases lay in between. CDR3 loop: CSAHLNNNEQFF. In DNA form, the CDR3 reads TGCAGTGCTCACCTAAATAACAATGAGCAGTTCTTC.

This chain connects TRBV7-6 to TRBJ2-2; TRBD1 matches at 8 bases. Germline V CDR1 and CDR2: SGHVS, FNYEAQ. Trimming took 4 bases from V and 6 from J; bases not matched to a gene: 7. There are 15 residues in the CDR3. The CDR3 region has the DNA TGTGCCAGCAGCTCCCTACAGGGGGGTGCCGGGGAGCTGTTTTTT. Encoded protein: CASSSLQGGAGELFF.

This clonotype was found a few times. CDR3 sequence reads: CASSFPPSSGYTDTQYF. In DNA form, the CDR3 reads TGTGCCAGCAGCTTCCCCCCATCTAGCGGGTACACAGATACGCAGTATTTT. The chain joins TRBV7-8 to TRBJ2-3, with TRBD2 matching 8 bases. This CDR3 region has 17 residues. The V and J ends lost 3 bases and 2 bases, in that order; junction bases with no gene match: 10. Germline V gene lookup returns CDR1 SGHVS and CDR2 FQNEAQ.

This clonotype was counted between two and nine times. V usage is TRBV4-3 and J usage is TRBJ2-2; D might be TRBD1 (5 bases). This CDR3 region has 16 residues. V was shortened by 3 bases and J by 0 bases, with 11 bases between the two germline ends. Germline lookup yields CDR1 LGHNA and CDR2 YSLEER. The CDR3 sequence is CASSHPQGANTGELFF. The DNA of the CDR3 is TGCGCCAGCAGCCATCCGCAGGGCGCGAACACCGGGGAGCTGTTTTTT.

The chain employs TRBV7-8 and TRBJ2-7; weak D call: TRBD2 (6 bases). The V end was cut by 8 bases, the J end by 6 bases, with 20 bases between. This CDR3 comprises 14 residues. CDR1 is SGHVS, CDR2 FQNEAQ, per germline. The CDR3 DNA reads TGTGCCAGCTTCCCAAACCTTCTAGCGAGCGAGCAGTACTTC. Translated: CASFPNLLASEQYF.

This clonotype was seen a handful of times. The V call is TRBV29-1, the J call TRBJ2-7; no reliable D call. The CDR3 covers 11 residues. With 2 bases removed from V and 3 bases from J, the gap between germline ends came to 5 bases. Germline CDR1 and CDR2: SQVTM and ANQGSEA. The CDR3 DNA reads as TGCAGCGTTGAAAACAGCTACGAGCAGTACTTC. Translating it yields CSVENSYEQYF.

A note on this clonotype: Possible read error: a much larger clone is one base away. The CDR3 loop reads CASRPTDTQYF. The CDR3 DNA reads TGTGCCAGCAGACCCACAGATACGCAGTATTTT. V gene TRBV6-1 combines with J gene TRBJ2-3; no definite D call. The V and J ends lost 6 bases and 2 bases respectively, with 3 bases between them. The CDR3 contains 11 residues. CDR1 is MNHNS and CDR2 is SASEGT in the germline V gene.

CDR3 DNA: TGTGCCAGCAGGGGGGGGGTCGATGAGCAGTTCTTC. It is translated as CASRGGVDEQFF. The chain uses TRBV27 and TRBJ2-1, with 7 bases that match TRBD2. CDR3 size: 12 residues. With V trimmed by 6 bases and J by 8 bases, 4 bases remained unmatched. The germline V gene encodes CDR1 MNHEY and CDR2 SMNVEV (reference sequence).

This clonotype came up a few times. V and J are TRBV15 and TRBJ2-5; 7 bases line up with TRBD1. There are 15 residues in the CDR3. CDR1 LNHNV and CDR2 YYDKDF come from the germline V gene (reference sequence). Unmatched junction bases numbered 9, after V lost 3 bases and J lost 5 bases. CDR3 bases: TGTGCCACCAGCAGGCCGGACAGGACGGCGGAGACCCAGTACTTC. This codes for CATSRPDRTAETQYF.

The chain is built from TRBV7-3 and TRBJ2-3, with D hard to call. Germline V gives CDR1 SGHTA, CDR2 FQGTGA. The V end lost 1 base, the J end lost 0 bases, and 11 bases lay between the germline ends. This CDR3 is 16 amino acids long. This CDR3 is CASSLNIGGSTDTQYF. In nucleotides, the CDR3 is TGTGCCAGCAGCTTAAATATCGGCGGTAGCACAGATACGCAGTATTTT.

At least ten counts were recorded for this clonotype. This sequence joins TRBV28 and TRBJ1-1; no definite D call. Germline V gene data show CDR1 as MDHEN and CDR2 as SYDVKM. V shed 2 bases and J shed 6 bases, with 7 bases lying between them. The CDR3 consists of 12 residues. The CDR3 DNA is TGTGCCAGCAGTTTACGCATCGCTGAAGCTTTCTTT. The encoded protein is CASSLRIAEAFF.

This clonotype has at least ten counts. The V gene is TRBV9, the J gene TRBJ2-7, with D perhaps given as TRBD1 or TRBD2 (8 bases each). V was pared by 4 bases and J by 3 bases, with 29 bases between. Per germline, CDR1 SGDLS and CDR2 YYNGEE. The CDR3 consists of 19 residues. The CDR3 DNA reads as TGTGCCAGCAGCCCCAAGGCGGGGGGCAGGGGGCTCCCATTCTACGAGCAGTACTTC. Amino acid sequence: CASSPKAGGRGLPFYEQYF. The full variable domain, with the rest looked up from reference TRBV9 and TRBJ2-7, is DSGVTQTPKHLITATGQRVTLRCSPRSGDLSVYWYQQSLDQGLQFLIQYYNGEERAKGNILERFSAQQFPDLHSELNLSSLELGDSALYFCASSPKAGGRGLPFYEQYFGPGTRLTVT.

This sequence joins TRBV7-6 and TRBJ2-3, with D tentatively TRBD2 (6 bases). V lost 3 bases to trimming and J lost 1 base, with 14 bases between them. The CDR3 runs 16 residues. Germline CDR1 and CDR2: SGHVS and FNYEAQ. The DNA for the CDR3 is TGTGCCAGCAGCTTGCCTAGCGTTTCAGGCACAGATACGCAGTATTTT. This translates into CASSLPSVSGTDTQYF. Together with reference TRBV7-6 and TRBJ2-3, the CDR3 gives the full variable domain: GAGVSQSPRYKVTKRGQDVALRCDPISGHVSLYWYRQALGQGPEFLTYFNYEAQQDKSGLPNDRFSAERPEGSISTLTIQRTEQRDSAMYRCASSLPSVSGTDTQYFGPGTRLTVL.

This clonotype was detected a few times. The chain links TRBV7-9 to TRBJ2-2, with 11 bases that match TRBD1. Germline V gene sequence: CDR1 SEHNR, CDR2 FQNEAQ (reference sequence). The CDR3 is 15 residues long. Trimming cost V 4 bases and J 6 bases; bases outside gene matches: 4. Here the CDR3 reads CASSWDRGKAGELFF. The CDR3 coding sequence is TGTGCCAGCAGCTGGGACAGGGGGAAAGCCGGGGAGCTGTTTTTT. Full variable domain (outside the CDR3, taken from reference TRBV7-9 and TRBJ2-2): DTGVSQNPRHKITKRGQNVTFRCDPISEHNRLYWYRQTLGQGPEFLTYFQNEAQLEKSRLLSDRFSAERPKGSFSTLEIQRTEQGDSAMYLCASSWDRGKAGELFFGEGSRLTVL.

The chain carries TRBV14 and TRBJ2-5; tentatively, D is TRBD2 (6 bases). Looked up from germline, CDR1 is SGHDN and CDR2 is FVKESK. The CDR3 is 16 amino acids. Trimming took off 2 bases at V and 2 bases at J, with 15 bases between the two ends. The CDR3 DNA reads as TGTGCCAGCAGCCAATACCCTGCAGGACTACAAGAGACCCAGTACTTC. It translates to CASSQYPAGLQETQYF.

This clonotype was observed a handful of times. V is TRBV5-1 and J is TRBJ1-1; tentatively, D is TRBD1 (5 bases). Trimming cost V 6 bases and J 0 bases, with 12 bases left between them. This CDR3 is 14 amino acids long. The V gene's germline CDR1 is SGHRS and CDR2 YFSETQ. CDR3 coding DNA: TGCGCCAGCAACTGGGGGGGTATGAACACTGAAGCTTTCTTT. Encoded protein: CASNWGGMNTEAFF.

This clonotype was counted ten times or more. CDR3: CASSPRERDSYNEQFF. Written as DNA, the CDR3 is TGTGCCAGCTCACCACGAGAGCGGGACTCCTACAATGAGCAGTTCTTC. V and J are TRBV18 and TRBJ2-1, with 7 bases lining up with TRBD2. The CDR3 extends over 16 amino acids. From germline, CDR1 is KGHSH and CDR2 LQKENI. The V and J ends lost 1 base and 0 bases, in that order; junction bases with no gene match: 3.

V gene TRBV25-1 combines with J gene TRBJ2-3; the D call may be TRBD1 or TRBD2 (6 bases each). Germline CDR1 is MGHDK and CDR2 is SYGVNS. The V end was cut by 4 bases, the J end by 0 bases, with 14 bases between. The CDR3 contains 16 residues. CDR3 protein: CASSVGGPSSTDTQYF. The CDR3 region has the DNA TGTGCCAGCAGTGTCGGGGGCCCATCTAGCACAGATACGCAGTATTTT.

This clonotype showed up just a few times. The V and J genes are TRBV29-1 and TRBJ2-7; D gene unclear. This CDR3 comprises 11 residues. Germline CDR1 reads SQVTM; CDR2 reads ANQGSEA. Trimming left V 5 bases short and J 4 bases short, with 9 bases between. The CDR3 DNA reads TGCAGCGTTCTAAAAGGATACGAGCAGTACTTC. Protein: CSVLKGYEQYF.

This clonotype was detected a few times. V gene TRBV28 combines with J gene TRBJ2-1; 13 bases agree with TRBD2. Looked up from germline, CDR1 is MDHEN and CDR2 is SYDVKM. V lost 3 bases to trimming and J lost 4 bases; unmatched junction nucleotides: 6. The CDR3 has 17 residues. The CDR3 nucleotides read TGTGCCAGCAGTTTCGGACTAGCGGGAGTGGGTTACAATGAGCAGTTCTTC. Translating gives CASSFGLAGVGYNEQFF.

This clonotype was observed a single time. Compared with germline, one end of the junction differs, possibly owing to a read error. This chain joins TRBV7-1 and TRBJ2-7; D not resolved. TRBV7-1 is annotated as an ORF whose role is uncertain. This CDR3 contains 10 residues. CDR3 sequence (DNA): TGTGCCATCAGCTCCGGGCCCAAGTACTTC. Translating gives CAISSGPKYF.

V and J are TRBV20-1 and TRBJ2-2; unclear D gene. With 1 base removed from V and 7 bases from J, the gap between germline ends came to 22 bases. The CDR3 spans 17 residues. Germline V CDR1 and CDR2: DFQATT, SNEGSKA (reference sequence). In nucleotides, the CDR3 is TGCAGTGCTAGAGCTTACCCCGACCCGGACGCGAACGGGGAGCTGTTTTTT. Translating it yields CSARAYPDPDANGELFF.

This clonotype has just a few counts. This chain links TRBV15 with TRBJ2-5, with TRBD2 identical over 9 bases. Germline-derived CDR1 and CDR2 are LNHNV and YYDKDF (reference sequence). V lost 1 base to trimming and J lost 0 bases; unmatched junction nucleotides: 6. This CDR3 spans 17 amino acids. CDR3 sequence (DNA): TGTGCCACCAGCAGAGTGCAACTAGCGGGTAACCAAGAGACCCAGTACTTC. Its translation is CATSRVQLAGNQETQYF.

This clonotype was found many times. This chain uses TRBV29-1 with TRBJ1-5; TRBD1 might be the D (6 bases). The germline V gene has CDR1 SQVTM and CDR2 ANQGSEA. V lost 4 bases to trimming and J lost 0 bases, with 10 bases between them. This CDR3 region has 14 residues. CDR3 sequence (DNA): TGCAGCGTTGTAACAGGGCTTAGCAATCAGCCCCAGCATTTT. This codes for CSVVTGLSNQPQHF.

In this sample, this clonotype turned up a few times. The chain combines TRBV20-1 with TRBJ2-1; 7 nucleotides match TRBD2. The V gene's germline CDR1 is DFQATT and CDR2 SNEGSKA (reference sequence). The CDR3 contains 15 residues. With V trimmed by 0 bases and J by 1 base, 3 bases remained unmatched. CDR3 protein: CSARDPGGSYNEQFF. The CDR3 region has the DNA TGCAGTGCTAGAGATCCGGGAGGATCCTACAATGAGCAGTTCTTC.

V usage is TRBV7-8 and J usage is TRBJ2-7; 8 bases align to TRBD1. The germline V gene has CDR1 SGHVS and CDR2 FQNEAQ. The CDR3 runs 16 residues. V lost 5 bases and J lost 2; bases outside the gene matches: 11. The CDR3 is CASSHTDRGFPYEQYF. The CDR3 coding sequence is TGTGCCAGCAGCCATACTGACAGGGGATTCCCCTACGAGCAGTACTTC. The complete variable domain, with remaining parts taken from reference TRBV7-8 and TRBJ2-7, reads GAGVSQSPRYKVAKRGQDVALRCDPISGHVSLFWYQQALGQGPEFLTYFQNEAQLDKSGLPSDRFFAERPEGSVSTLKIQRTQQEDSAVYLCASSHTDRGFPYEQYFGPGTRLTVT.

The genes are TRBV28 and TRBJ1-6, with unresolved D. V dropped 5 bases and J dropped 7 bases, with 12 bases sitting between them. Looked up from germline, CDR1 is MDHEN and CDR2 is SYDVKM. CDR3 size: 14 residues. CDR3: CASSNDQANSPLHF. CDR3 nucleotide sequence: TGTGCCAGCAGTAATGACCAGGCCAATTCACCCCTCCACTTT.

In this sample, this clonotype turned up a few times. The chain is built from TRBV11-3 and TRBJ2-3; D may be TRBD2 (7 bases). The CDR3 totals 15 residues. V was pared by 3 bases and J by 1 base, with 11 bases between. In germline, CDR1 is SGHNT, CDR2 YENEEA. CDR3 in DNA: TGTGCCAGCAGCTTCCGGGGGGCCGGCACAGATACGCAGTATTTT. As protein: CASSFRGAGTDTQYF.